The 32 T cell receptor beta chains below come from one sample, sequenced in a study of cytomegalovirus exposure and HLA in healthy donors. Only in-frame clones appear in the TCRdb table, and some are missing; sequencing was by immunoSEQ multiplex PCR. Of under 200,000 clones in the sample, less than 90% were seen once. The specimen sequenced was PBMCs. Every receptor here comes from a woman between 25 and 40 years old in good health and CMV-seronegative.

The chain links TRBV6-5 to TRBJ1-2, with D perhaps TRBD1 (5 bases). CDR1 MNHEY and CDR2 SVGAGI come from the germline V gene. The CDR3 consists of 12 residues. V shed 8 bases and J shed 8 bases, with 15 bases lying between them. This CDR3 is CASGRQPSGYTF. The CDR3 DNA sequence: TGTGCCAGCGGAAGACAGCCTTCAGGCTACACCTTC.

The chain carries TRBV7-9 and TRBJ2-5, with 8 bases matching TRBD1. In germline, CDR1 is SEHNR, CDR2 FQNEAQ (reference sequence). Trimming cost V 4 bases and J 4 bases; bases outside gene matches: 8. The CDR3 covers 15 residues. DNA of the CDR3: TGTGCCAGCAGCTCATCGGACAGGGAGGTAGAGACCCAGTACTTC. Translating gives CASSSSDREVETQYF.

Comments on this clone: A read error may account for a junction end that differs from germline. The chain couples TRBV5-5 to TRBJ2-6, with D possibly TRBD1 on 6 matching bases. This CDR3 comprises 17 residues. Per germline, CDR1 SGHKS and CDR2 YYEKEE (reference sequence). The CDR3 loop is CASSPAGDGSGANVLTF. The CDR3 DNA sequence: TGCGCCAGCAGCCCGGCAGGGGACGGGTCTGGGGCCAACGTCCTGACTTTC.

This chain uses TRBV9 with TRBJ2-7; perhaps TRBD2 as D (5 bases). This CDR3 has 13 amino acids. Germline V gives CDR1 SGDLS, CDR2 YYNGEE. Trimming left V 0 bases short and J 7 bases short, with 11 bases between. The CDR3 loop is CASSVAGMGEQYF. CDR3 nucleotides: TGTGCCAGCAGCGTAGCCGGGATGGGGGAGCAGTACTTC.

The chain couples TRBV9 to TRBJ1-6, with D perhaps matching TRBD1 (6 bases). Looked up from germline, CDR1 is SGDLS and CDR2 is YYNGEE. V lost 4 bases and J 7 bases, leaving 15 bases between the germline ends. This CDR3 has 15 amino acids. The CDR3 here is CASSMWTAKNSPLHF. DNA of the CDR3: TGTGCCAGCAGCATGTGGACAGCAAAGAATTCACCCCTCCACTTT.

Here the CDR3 reads CSVAGLRGTQYF. DNA of the CDR3: TGCAGCGTTGCTGGCTTGCGGGGGACCCAGTACTTC. The genes are TRBV29-1 and TRBJ2-5; weak D call: TRBD2 (6 bases). V was trimmed by 4 bases and J by 7 bases, leaving 13 bases between them. CDR3 length: 12 residues. Germline V CDR1 and CDR2: SQVTM, ANQGSEA. Combining the CDR3 with reference TRBV29-1 and TRBJ2-5 gives the whole variable domain SAVISQKPSRDICQRGTSLTIQCQVDSQVTMMFWYRQQPGQSLTLIATANQGSEATYESGFVIDKFPISRPNLTFSTLTVSNMSPEDSSIYLCSVAGLRGTQYFGPGTRLLVL.

The chain employs TRBV6-1 and TRBJ2-7; D uncertain. Deletions cut 1 base from V and 6 bases from J, with 4 bases between. Germline-derived CDR1 and CDR2 are MNHNS and SASEGT. The CDR3 extends over 11 amino acids. The CDR3 DNA sequence: TGTGCCAGCAGTGAAGGGGTCGAGCAGTACTTC. Translating it yields CASSEGVEQYF.

Only one count was recorded for this clone. CDR3 nucleotide sequence: TGTGCCAGTAGTTCTGACTCGTCGGAGCAGTACTTC. Amino acids: CASSSDSSEQYF. J is TRBJ2-7 and V is TRBV19; D unclear. Germline lookup yields CDR1 LNHDA and CDR2 SQIVND (reference sequence). The CDR3 covers 12 residues. Trimming took 5 bases from V and 7 from J, leaving 12 bases between them.

The gene calls are TRBV27 and TRBJ2-7; 13 bases map to TRBD2. From germline, CDR1 is MNHEY and CDR2 SMNVEV (reference sequence). With 5 bases clipped from V and 3 bases from J, the junction kept 19 bases outside the gene matches. The CDR3 is 20 amino acids. The CDR3 loop is CASSPFGIRTSGRTNYEQYF. The CDR3 DNA is TGTGCCAGCAGTCCATTTGGGATACGGACTAGCGGGAGAACGAACTACGAGCAGTACTTC.

The chain combines TRBV6-1 with TRBJ1-5, with 7 bases fitting TRBD1. The CDR3 has 14 residues. CDR1 and CDR2 from the germline V gene are MNHNS and SASEGT. Unmatched junction bases numbered 9, after V lost 9 bases and J lost 4 bases. This chain's CDR3 is CASSEQGLNQPQHF. The DNA for the CDR3 is TGTGCCAGTTCAGAACAGGGGTTGAATCAGCCCCAGCATTTT.

This sequence joins TRBV7-9 and TRBJ1-2, with 7 bases fitting TRBD1. This CDR3 contains 14 residues. Germline V gene lookup returns CDR1 SEHNR and CDR2 FQNEAQ (reference sequence). The J segment lost 8 bases and the V segment lost 0 bases, leaving 6 bases of the junction unmatched. CDR3 DNA: TGTGCCAGCAGCTTAGCAATCGGGACAGCCGGCTACACCTTC. Translation gives CASSLAIGTAGYTF.

Details on this clone: This sample also contains other DNA sequences that code for the same CDR3. V gene TRBV7-2 combines with J gene TRBJ2-3, with D hard to call. Germline values: CDR1 SGHTA, CDR2 FQGNSA. V lost 3 bases and J 5 bases, leaving 9 bases between the germline ends. The CDR3 runs to 13 residues. This chain's CDR3 is CASSLAREDTQYF. CDR3 nucleotide sequence: TGTGCCAGCAGCTTGGCCCGAGAAGATACGCAGTATTTT. The whole variable domain, remainder taken from reference TRBV7-2 and TRBJ2-3, is GAGVSQSPSNKVTEKGKDVELRCDPISGHTALYWYRQSLGQGLEFLIYFQGNSAPDKSGLPSDRFSAERTGGSVSTLTIQRTQQEDSAVYLCASSLAREDTQYFGPGTRLTVL.

The rearrangement links TRBV11-2 to TRBJ2-5; D gene unclear. The CDR3 covers 18 residues. CDR1 is SGHAT and CDR2 is FQNNGV in the germline V gene. V was clipped by 2 bases and J by 2 bases, with 21 bases between them. CDR3 coding DNA: TGTGCCAGCAGCTTACACCGGTCTCCACCTGACACACAAGAGACCCAGTACTTC. This translates into CASSLHRSPPDTQETQYF.

The V call is TRBV19, the J call TRBJ1-1, with no clear D. Trimming pared 4 bases from V and 1 base from J, leaving 13 bases between. The CDR3 has 15 residues. Germline CDR1 LNHDA, CDR2 SQIVND (reference sequence). The CDR3: CASSTLRDTNTEAFF. Here the CDR3 DNA reads TGTGCCAGTAGTACACTCCGGGATACGAACACTGAAGCTTTCTTT.

V and J are TRBV4-2 and TRBJ2-7, with a possible D match to TRBD1 (5 bases). Germline assignment: CDR1 LGHNA and CDR2 YNFKEQ. The CDR3 covers 15 residues. V shed 3 bases and J shed 0 bases, with 12 bases lying between them. CDR3 region: CASSQRGRVSYEQYF. The CDR3 DNA is TGTGCCAGCAGCCAGCGTGGCAGGGTCTCCTACGAGCAGTACTTC.

The chain is built from TRBV6-6 and TRBJ1-5, with 7 bases fitting TRBD1. The germline CDR1 and CDR2 sequences are MNHNY and SVGAGI (reference sequence). The CDR3 totals 13 residues. Germline trimming cut 8 bases from V and 2 bases from J; bases unmatched to any gene: 3. DNA for the CDR3: TGTGCCAGCGGTACAGGGGGCAATCAGCCCCAGCATTTT. It translates to CASGTGGNQPQHF.

The rearrangement joins TRBV7-8 to TRBJ2-7; either TRBD1 or TRBD2 may fit D (6 bases each). The CDR3 is made up of 17 amino acids. Trimming removed 5 bases at V and 6 bases at J, with 26 bases between. In germline, CDR1 is SGHVS, CDR2 FQNEAQ. CDR3 residues: CASSEVGGPAVGGEQYF. In nucleotides, the CDR3 is TGTGCCAGCAGCGAAGTAGGGGGTCCTGCCGTCGGGGGCGAGCAGTACTTC.

This clone was seen many times. The chain uses TRBV14 and TRBJ2-1; D tentatively reads TRBD1 or TRBD2 (6 bases each). The germline gives CDR1 SGHDN, CDR2 FVKESK. This CDR3 spans 15 amino acids. V shed 1 base and J shed 6 bases, with 13 bases lying between them. The CDR3 DNA sequence: TGTGCCAGCAGCCAAGCCGGGGGCGCCGGCAATGAGCAGTTCTTC. Translating it yields CASSQAGGAGNEQFF.

DNA for the CDR3: TGTGCCAGCAGCTTAGCCGGACCCGGGGAGCTGTTTTTT. Encoded protein: CASSLAGPGELFF. The chain couples TRBV11-3 to TRBJ2-2; no clear D gene. The CDR3 is 13 residues long. The germline gives CDR1 SGHNT, CDR2 YENEEA. V gave up 1 base and J gave up 6 bases, with 6 bases separating them.

This sequence joins TRBV9 and TRBJ2-3; possible D gene TRBD2, 5 bases. Trimming shortened V by 3 bases and J by 3 bases, and 14 bases separated the two germline ends. The V gene's germline CDR1 is SGDLS and CDR2 YYNGEE. The CDR3 is made up of 15 amino acids. CDR3: CASSEQGWETDTQYF. DNA of the CDR3: TGTGCCAGCAGCGAACAAGGGTGGGAGACAGATACGCAGTATTTT.

This chain links TRBV7-9 with TRBJ2-2, with D maybe TRBD2 (6 bases). V was shortened by 5 bases and J by 0 bases, with 10 bases between the two germline ends. Per the germline V gene, CDR1 is SEHNR and CDR2 is FQNEAQ (reference sequence). The CDR3 is made up of 15 amino acids. In DNA, the CDR3 is TGTGCCAGCAGCCGTAGCGGAGCGAACACCGGGGAGCTGTTTTTT. It yields the protein CASSRSGANTGELFF.

This clone was observed a single time. The rearrangement uses TRBV11-2 and TRBJ2-7; 7 nucleotides match TRBD1. V shed 3 bases and J 7 bases; nucleotides not matched to a gene: 9. This CDR3 is built from 14 residues. Germline V gene lookup returns CDR1 SGHAT and CDR2 FQNNGV. The CDR3 is CASSLIQGVSEQYF. The DNA of the CDR3 is TGTGCCAGCAGCTTGATCCAGGGGGTTTCAGAGCAGTACTTC.

This sequence joins TRBV9 and TRBJ2-1; D may be TRBD2 (5 bases). V lost 3 bases and J lost 0, with 10 bases in between. Germline assignment: CDR1 SGDLS and CDR2 YYNGEE. The CDR3 spans 15 residues. The CDR3 DNA sequence: TGTGCCAGCAGCGCTCGGGGTAACTCCTACAATGAGCAGTTCTTC. It yields the protein CASSARGNSYNEQFF. The full variable domain, with the rest looked up from reference TRBV9 and TRBJ2-1, is DSGVTQTPKHLITATGQRVTLRCSPRSGDLSVYWYQQSLDQGLQFLIQYYNGEERAKGNILERFSAQQFPDLHSELNLSSLELGDSALYFCASSARGNSYNEQFFGPGTRLTVL.

The chain has TRBV4-1 and TRBJ1-5; 8 bases map to TRBD1. Per the germline V gene, CDR1 is MGHRA and CDR2 is YSYEKL. J lost 6 bases, V lost 3 bases, and 10 bases had no gene match. This CDR3 has 16 amino acids. CDR3 nucleotide sequence: TGCGCCAGCAGCCAGGACGAAGGACAGGGACGTCAGCCCCAGCATTTT. This codes for CASSQDEGQGRQPQHF.

Here the CDR3 DNA reads TGTGCCAGCAGCTTAGATATAGGGGAAAAACTGTTTTTT. It encodes CASSLDIGEKLFF. This rearrangement joins TRBV7-6 to TRBJ1-4; D gene ambiguous. Per germline, CDR1 SGHVS and CDR2 FNYEAQ. Trimming cost V 1 base and J 8 bases, with 8 bases left between them. The CDR3 spans 13 residues.

This clone occurred once. The V gene is TRBV7-9, the J gene TRBJ2-1; 8 bases agree with TRBD2. V lost 9 bases to trimming and J lost 5 bases; unmatched junction nucleotides: 6. The CDR3 runs 13 residues. Germline values: CDR1 SEHNR, CDR2 FQNEAQ (reference sequence). Written as DNA, the CDR3 is TGTGCCAGTGGGGGTAGCGGGGACAATGAGCAGTTCTTC. Translated, it gives CASGGSGDNEQFF.

This clone was counted a single time. V and J are TRBV5-6 and TRBJ2-2; a possible D gene is TRBD2 (5 bases). Germline V gives CDR1 SGHDT, CDR2 YYEEEE. The CDR3 contains 16 residues. Trimming stripped 3 bases from V and 1 base from J, with 13 bases between. The DNA for the CDR3 is TGTGCCAGCAGCTCTGACTACGAACGGAACACCGGGGAGCTGTTTTTT. It codes for CASSSDYERNTGELFF.

CDR3 protein: CASSPGGGTYEQYF. DNA for the CDR3: TGTGCCAGTAGTCCAGGGGGCGGGACCTACGAGCAGTACTTC. The chain recombines TRBV19 with TRBJ2-7; 8 nucleotides agree with TRBD1. Trimming took 5 bases from V and 2 from J; bases not matched to a gene: 5. Germline V gene lookup returns CDR1 LNHDA and CDR2 SQIVND (reference sequence). This CDR3 comprises 14 residues. The whole variable domain, filled in from reference TRBV19 and TRBJ2-7, reads DGGITQSPKYLFRKEGQNVTLSCEQNLNHDAMYWYRQDPGQGLRLIYYSQIVNDFQKGDIAEGYSVSREKKESFPLTVTSAQKNPTAFYLCASSPGGGTYEQYFGPGTRLTVT.

The chain carries TRBV9 and TRBJ2-7; D gene uncertain. Trimming stripped 4 bases from V and 0 bases from J, with 8 bases between. From germline, CDR1 is SGDLS and CDR2 YYNGEE. The CDR3 totals 13 residues. The CDR3 loop is CASSPTDSYEQYF. DNA for the CDR3: TGTGCCAGCAGCCCAACCGACTCCTACGAGCAGTACTTC.

About this clone itself: An end of the junction does not agree with germline; a read error may underlie this. The V and J genes are TRBV29-1 and TRBJ2-7, with TRBD2 matching 11 bases. The CDR3 is 16 amino acids. From germline, CDR1 is SQVTM and CDR2 ANQGSEA. The CDR3, as DNA: TGCAGCGTCGAAGGATTAGCGGGAGGGCCGTCCTACGAGCAGTACTTC. This sequence encodes CSVEGLAGGPSYEQYF.

This chain joins TRBV9 and TRBJ2-7, with D possibly matching TRBD2 (7 bases). Trimming removed 1 base at V and 5 bases at J, with 13 bases between. The germline gives CDR1 SGDLS, CDR2 YYNGEE. The CDR3 is made up of 14 amino acids. CDR3 coding DNA: TGTGCCAGCAGCGTATCGGGGGGCCTGAACGAGCAGTACTTC. It codes for CASSVSGGLNEQYF.

This clone came up once. The chain has TRBV10-3 and TRBJ2-5, with 7 bases fitting TRBD2. The V segment lost 2 bases and the J segment 3 bases; nucleotides outside the gene matches: 6. CDR1 is ENHRY and CDR2 is SYGVKD in the germline V gene. CDR3 length: 15 residues. The CDR3: CAISEAGGGEETQYF. In nucleotides, the CDR3 is TGTGCCATCAGTGAGGCGGGCGGGGGAGAAGAGACCCAGTACTTC.